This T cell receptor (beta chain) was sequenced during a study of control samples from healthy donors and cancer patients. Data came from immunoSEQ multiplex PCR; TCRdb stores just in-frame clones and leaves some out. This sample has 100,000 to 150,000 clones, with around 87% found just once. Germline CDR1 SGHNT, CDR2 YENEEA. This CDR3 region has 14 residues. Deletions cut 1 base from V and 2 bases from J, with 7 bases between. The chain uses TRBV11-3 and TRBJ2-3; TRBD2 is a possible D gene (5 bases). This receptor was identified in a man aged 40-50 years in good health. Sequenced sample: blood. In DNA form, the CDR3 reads TGTGCCAGCAGCTTAGCGGGGTACACAGATACGCAGTATTTT. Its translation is CASSLAGYTDTQYF. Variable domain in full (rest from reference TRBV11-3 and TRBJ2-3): EAGVVQSPRYKIIEKKQPVAFWCNPISGHNTLYWYLQNLGQGPELLIRYENEEAVDDSQLPKDRFSAERLKGVDSTLKIQPAELGDSAVYLCASSLAGYTDTQYFGPGTRLTVL.